The entry that follows covers one T cell receptor (beta chain) sequence. This clonotype was seen a few times. Its antigen is not yet known. Base quality data are lacking; no much larger clone is found one base away. This specimen comes from a study of T-cell reconstitution after alpha-beta-depleted transplantation in children (dated by TCRdb to 2016 to 2017). Describing the broader study: The study quantitatively tracked T-cell immune reconstitution after TCRalphabeta/CD19-depleted allogeneic hematopoietic cell transplantation in children using TCR repertoire profiling. The study at large found these results: In some patients, the high TCRbeta diversity seen at day 60 was put down to recipient T cells and intrathymic progenitors that had survived conditioning. About two months after transplant, the apparently early recovery of alphabetaT-cell counts reportedly depended on just several hundred clones that had expanded rapidly and came from non-depleted graft cells. The frequencies of hyperexpanded clones fell over the following months, and after one year, T-cell counts and TCRbeta diversity were mostly attributed to newly produced T cells.

Per the publication, the treatment or condition label means: allogeneic hematopoietic cell transplantation with graft depleted of TCRalphabeta T cells and CD19 B cells. The children who served as transplant recipients had been given grafts of TCRalphabeta/CD19-depleted allogeneic hematopoietic cells. The library was prepared using PCR. For sequencing, an Illumina HiSeq 2500 was employed. Molecular barcoding was employed in the preparation of TCR libraries, with unique molecular identifiers being used to normalize TCRbeta repertoire quantification. Starting from the raw public reads, TCRdb applied fastp trimming at Q25, assembled clones with MiXCR and retained in-frame beta chains. Rows with one shared CDR3 protein collapse into an entry with the most common genes and DNA. This sample holds around 440,000 distinct CDR3 sequences; about 16% were observed only once. The top ten clonotypes cover about 32% of the sample.

The clonotype originates from a boy younger than two who had a stem cell transplant for Wiskott-Aldrich syndrome, so the T cells may come from the graft donor. The source material was PBMCs, mostly from graft donor cells, sampled 360 days after TCRalphabeta/CD19-depleted stem cell transplant.

The CDR3 in this case is CASRTGLAGGRYTDTQYF. In nucleotides, the sequence is TGCGCCAGCAGGACCGGACTAGCGGGGGGGCGGTACACAGATACGCAGTATTTT. Recombination linked TRBV5-1 to TRBJ2-3; TRBD2 agrees with 15 junctional bases. Ends trimmed: V by 5 bases, J by 2 bases; bases unmatched to a gene: 9. From the germline V gene, CDR1 is SGHRS and CDR2 is YFSETQ. The CDR3 covers 18 residues, taking in both the cysteine and the phenylalanine. Solely the CDR3 DNA is kept, with 54 bases framed from the first base.